Presented here are 24 T cell receptor beta chains from one specimen sequenced in a study of blood T cell repertoires in COVID-19. The repertoire was sequenced with immunoSEQ multiplex PCR; TCRdb's copy has only in-frame clones and lacks some. This table holds under 200,000 clones, 70% to 90% found once. Source material: peripheral blood. Receptors were obtained from a man in his forties or fifties who had recovered from COVID-19.

V and J are TRBV24-1 and TRBJ1-5; 11 positions match TRBD1. V gave up 6 bases and J gave up 5 bases; unmatched junction bases: 8. Germline CDR1 and CDR2: KGHDR and SFDVKD. This CDR3 spans 16 amino acids. The CDR3 DNA follows: TGTGCCACCAGTAGTGGGGGACAGGGGGTCGATCAGCCCCAGCATTTT. Protein: CATSSGGQGVDQPQHF.

The J gene is TRBJ2-3, the V gene TRBV18; no definite D call. Per germline, CDR1 KGHSH and CDR2 LQKENI. Trimming removed 3 bases at V and 5 bases at J, with 12 bases between. CDR3 length: 14 amino acids. The CDR3: CASSPVLQGDTQYF. The CDR3 region has the DNA TGTGCCAGCTCACCTGTACTACAAGGAGATACGCAGTATTTT.

The gene calls are TRBV2 and TRBJ1-6; 8 bases line up with TRBD1. This CDR3 has 15 residues. With 6 bases clipped from V and 6 bases from J, the junction kept 7 bases outside the gene matches. Germline V CDR1 and CDR2: SNHLY, FYNNEI. This CDR3 is CASSHRDRTNSPLHF. The CDR3, as DNA: TGTGCCAGCAGCCACCGGGACAGGACTAATTCACCCCTCCACTTT.

CDR3 DNA: TGTGCCAGTAGTATAGACTACGGGGATAGCAATCAGCCCCAGCATTTT. Residues: CASSIDYGDSNQPQHF. V gene TRBV19 combines with J gene TRBJ1-5; D unresolved. With 0 bases removed from V and 0 bases from J, the gap between germline ends came to 9 bases. This CDR3 is 16 amino acids long. Germline V lookup: CDR1 LNHDA, CDR2 SQIVND (reference sequence). Using reference TRBV19 and TRBJ1-5 for the parts outside the CDR3, the full variable domain is DGGITQSPKYLFRKEGQNVTLSCEQNLNHDAMYWYRQDPGQGLRLIYYSQIVNDFQKGDIAEGYSVSREKKESFPLTVTSAQKNPTAFYLCASSIDYGDSNQPQHFGDGTRLSIL.

This clone was counted a single time. This chain uses TRBV29-1 with TRBJ2-7, with 10 bases lining up with TRBD1. The germline V gene has CDR1 SQVTM and CDR2 ANQGSEA. The CDR3 is made up of 13 amino acids. The V and J ends lost 4 bases and 0 bases, in that order; junction bases with no gene match: 0. The CDR3 DNA sequence: TGCAGCGTTGGACAGGGGGCCTCCTACGAGCAGTACTTC. Its translation: CSVGQGASYEQYF.

V gene TRBV11-2 combines with J gene TRBJ2-2; D not certain. CDR3 length equals 14 residues. The V gene's germline CDR1 is SGHAT and CDR2 FQNNGV. V lost 3 bases and J lost 6, with 11 bases in between. CDR3 sequence: CASSLVGVSGELFF. The DNA of the CDR3 is TGTGCCAGCAGCTTGGTCGGTGTCTCCGGGGAGCTGTTTTTT.

The chain combines TRBV23-1 with TRBJ2-3, with 7 bases that match TRBD1. TRBV23-1 is placed among ORFs of uncertain function. This CDR3 spans 16 amino acids. With 8 bases clipped from V and 2 bases from J, the junction kept 13 bases outside the gene matches. The CDR3 is CASGISRDRYTDTQYF. The CDR3 region has the DNA TGCGCCAGCGGCATCTCCCGGGACAGATACACAGATACGCAGTATTTT.

V usage is TRBV7-8 and J usage is TRBJ2-2; no clear D. CDR1 is SGHVS and CDR2 is FQNEAQ in the germline V gene. This CDR3 contains 16 residues. With 1 base removed from V and 1 base from J, the gap between germline ends came to 10 bases. The CDR3 here is CASSLGRQMNTGELFF. The DNA of the CDR3 is TGTGCCAGCAGCTTAGGGCGGCAGATGAACACCGGGGAGCTGTTTTTT.

The chain recombines TRBV5-1 with TRBJ1-6; D is uncertain. CDR3 length: 16 amino acids. Trimming removed 4 bases from V and 1 base from J, with 12 bases in between. In germline, CDR1 is SGHRS, CDR2 YFSETQ. CDR3 nucleotide sequence: TGCGCCAGCAGCAAGACAAGAATTTCCTATAATTCACCCCTCCACTTT. As protein: CASSKTRISYNSPLHF. Filled out from reference TRBV5-1 and TRBJ1-6, the complete variable domain reads KAGVTQTPRYLIKTRGQQVTLSCSPISGHRSVSWYQQTPGQGLQFLFEYFSETQRNKGNFPGRFSGRQFSNSRSEMNVSTLELGDSALYLCASSKTRISYNSPLHFGNGTRLTVT.

This rearrangement joins TRBV14 to TRBJ2-7; possibly TRBD1 for D (5 bases). V gave up 0 bases and J gave up 6 bases, with 15 bases separating them. CDR1 and CDR2 (germline): SGHDN, FVKESK. The CDR3 length is 15 residues. CDR3 sequence reads: CASSQEGAGFFEQYF. The CDR3 DNA is TGTGCCAGCAGCCAAGAAGGGGCAGGGTTCTTCGAGCAGTACTTC.

This sequence joins TRBV6-2 or TRBV6-3 and TRBJ2-1; the match to TRBD2 covers 11 bases. After removal of 4 bases from V and 8 bases from J, the junction contained 10 bases not matched to a gene. Germline values: CDR1 MNHEY, CDR2 SVGEGT. The CDR3 covers 16 residues. The CDR3 sequence: CASSSLTSGSGDEQFF. The CDR3 DNA reads as TGTGCCAGCAGTTCTCTAACTAGCGGGAGTGGGGATGAGCAGTTCTTC.

The rearrangement uses TRBV28 and TRBJ1-2, with a tentative D call TRBD1 (6 bases). Trimming removed 8 bases at V and 5 bases at J, with 21 bases between. The CDR3 runs 15 residues. CDR1 and CDR2 from the germline V gene are MDHEN and SYDVKM. CDR3 loop: CASATGSQWFYGYTF. The CDR3 region has the DNA TGTGCCAGCGCAACAGGGTCCCAGTGGTTTTATGGCTACACCTTC.

The rearrangement joins TRBV7-2 to TRBJ1-3; TRBD1 aligns across 7 bases. This CDR3 spans 16 amino acids. In germline, CDR1 is SGHTA, CDR2 FQGNSA. The junction had 4 bases not matched to a gene; V was cut back by 2 bases and J by 0 bases. The CDR3 reads CASSLSGQVSGNTIYF. CDR3 in DNA: TGTGCCAGCAGCTTAAGTGGACAGGTCTCTGGAAACACCATATATTTT.

The chain combines TRBV4-3 with TRBJ2-2, with D possibly TRBD2 on 5 matching bases. Germline V gives CDR1 LGHNA, CDR2 YSLEER. V was clipped by 3 bases and J by 3 bases, with 8 bases between them. The CDR3 consists of 14 residues. The CDR3 region is CASSQGAYTGELFF. CDR3 coding DNA: TGCGCCAGCAGCCAGGGAGCCTACACCGGGGAGCTGTTTTTT.

The V and J genes are TRBV9 and TRBJ1-1, with 7 positions matching TRBD1. There are 14 residues in the CDR3. Trimming removed 1 base from V and 5 bases from J; junction bases left unmatched: 5. Germline CDR1 and CDR2: SGDLS and YYNGEE. The CDR3 loop reads CASSVTGVGTEAFF. DNA for the CDR3: TGTGCCAGCAGCGTAACAGGGGTTGGGACTGAAGCTTTCTTT. The full variable domain, rest sourced from reference TRBV9 and TRBJ1-1, is DSGVTQTPKHLITATGQRVTLRCSPRSGDLSVYWYQQSLDQGLQFLIQYYNGEERAKGNILERFSAQQFPDLHSELNLSSLELGDSALYFCASSVTGVGTEAFFGQGTRLTVV.

The chain carries TRBV2 and TRBJ2-5; maybe TRBD1 (5 bases). CDR3 size: 14 residues. CDR1 and CDR2 (germline): SNHLY, FYNNEI. V was pared by 2 bases and J by 1 base, with 8 bases between. CDR3 sequence reads: CASSEFTGQETQYF. CDR3 nucleotide sequence: TGTGCCAGCAGTGAATTCACAGGCCAAGAGACCCAGTACTTC. Filled out from reference TRBV2 and TRBJ2-5, the complete variable domain reads EPEVTQTPSHQVTQMGQEVILRCVPISNHLYFYWYRQILGQKVEFLVSFYNNEISEKSEIFDDQFSVERPDGSNFTLKIRSTKLEDSAMYFCASSEFTGQETQYFGPGTRLLVL.

CDR3 in DNA: TGTGCCAGCAGTCTTTACGGACAGAACACTGAAGCTTTCTTT. It translates to CASSLYGQNTEAFF. The V and J genes are TRBV6-2 or TRBV6-3 and TRBJ1-1, with D perhaps TRBD1 (5 bases). Trimming took 5 bases from V and 1 from J, leaving 11 bases between them. This CDR3 is built from 14 residues. Looked up from germline, CDR1 is MNHEY and CDR2 is SVGEGT.

V gene TRBV6-1 combines with J gene TRBJ1-1, with a tentative D call TRBD1 (6 bases). V dropped 2 bases and J dropped 9 bases, with 13 bases sitting between them. This CDR3 contains 13 residues. Germline V gene sequence: CDR1 MNHNS, CDR2 SASEGT. CDR3 coding DNA: TGTGCCAGCAGTGAACGGACAGAGGTTAAAGCTTTCTTT. Translated: CASSERTEVKAFF.

This sequence joins TRBV5-6 and TRBJ1-4; TRBD1 matches at 7 bases. Trimming cost V 2 bases and J 0 bases; bases outside gene matches: 4. The CDR3 spans 16 residues. Germline V gene data show CDR1 as SGHDT and CDR2 as YYEEEE. This chain's CDR3 is CASSFGRGATNEKLFF. As DNA, the CDR3 is TGTGCCAGCAGCTTCGGCAGGGGGGCAACTAATGAAAAACTGTTTTTT.

The genes are TRBV7-9 and TRBJ2-7, with 7 bases identical to TRBD1. Trimming cost V 7 bases and J 0 bases; bases outside gene matches: 6. The CDR3 spans 14 residues. Germline-derived CDR1 and CDR2 are SEHNR and FQNEAQ (reference sequence). CDR3 sequence reads: CASTGTDNSYEQYF. CDR3 coding DNA: TGTGCCAGCACGGGGACAGACAACTCCTACGAGCAGTACTTC.

The CDR3 region has the DNA TGTGCCAGCAGTTCCGAGGATGCGGAGACCCAGTACTTC. Encoded protein: CASSSEDAETQYF. The chain joins TRBV28 to TRBJ2-5, with D hard to call. The germline gives CDR1 MDHEN, CDR2 SYDVKM. Trimming shortened V by 4 bases and J by 5 bases, and 11 bases separated the two germline ends. CDR3 length: 13 amino acids.

The CDR3 DNA follows: TGTGCCAGTAGTCCTCCGGGACAGGGTGGCCACGAGCAGTACTTC. As protein: CASSPPGQGGHEQYF. The chain combines TRBV19 with TRBJ2-7; TRBD1 matches 9 bases. This CDR3 spans 15 amino acids. V gave up 5 bases and J gave up 5 bases; unmatched junction bases: 10. Germline CDR1 reads LNHDA; CDR2 reads SQIVND (reference sequence). Full variable domain (rest looked up from reference TRBV19 and TRBJ2-7): DGGITQSPKYLFRKEGQNVTLSCEQNLNHDAMYWYRQDPGQGLRLIYYSQIVNDFQKGDIAEGYSVSREKKESFPLTVTSAQKNPTAFYLCASSPPGQGGHEQYFGPGTRLTVT.

The chain employs TRBV7-6 and TRBJ2-1; D gene ambiguous. Germline loops: CDR1 SGHVS, CDR2 FNYEAQ. CDR3 size: 15 residues. Trimming removed 2 bases at V and 0 bases at J, with 8 bases between. The CDR3 is CASSLSASSYNEQFF. For the CDR3, the DNA is TGTGCCAGCAGCTTATCCGCGAGCTCCTACAATGAGCAGTTCTTC.

This chain uses TRBV6-6 with TRBJ2-7, with TRBD1 matching over 9 bases. The CDR3 covers 15 residues. The germline V gene encodes CDR1 MNHNY and CDR2 SVGAGI (reference sequence). With V trimmed by 0 bases and J by 5 bases, 5 bases remained unmatched. In nucleotides, the CDR3 is TGTGCCAGCAGTTACTCGGGGACAGGGCTCCACGAGCAGTACTTC. Translation gives CASSYSGTGLHEQYF.